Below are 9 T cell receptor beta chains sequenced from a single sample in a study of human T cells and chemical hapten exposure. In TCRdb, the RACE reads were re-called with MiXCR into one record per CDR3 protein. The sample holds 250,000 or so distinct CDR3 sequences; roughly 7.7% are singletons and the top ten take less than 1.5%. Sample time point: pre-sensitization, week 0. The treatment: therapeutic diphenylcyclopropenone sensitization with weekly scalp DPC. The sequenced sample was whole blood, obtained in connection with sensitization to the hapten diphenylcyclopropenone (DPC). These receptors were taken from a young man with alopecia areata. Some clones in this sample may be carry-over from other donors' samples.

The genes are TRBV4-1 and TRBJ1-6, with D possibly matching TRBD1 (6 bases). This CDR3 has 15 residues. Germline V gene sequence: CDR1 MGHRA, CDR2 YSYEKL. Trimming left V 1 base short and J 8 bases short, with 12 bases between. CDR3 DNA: TGCGCCAGCAGCCAAGGACAGGTTAATCATTCACCCCTCCACTTT. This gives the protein CASSQGQVNHSPLHF.

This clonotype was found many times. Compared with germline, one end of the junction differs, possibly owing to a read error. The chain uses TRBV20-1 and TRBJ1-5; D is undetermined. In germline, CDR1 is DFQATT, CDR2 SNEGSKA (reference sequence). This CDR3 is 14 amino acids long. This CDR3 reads CSAREGTGNQPQHF. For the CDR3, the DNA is TGCAGTGCTAGAGAGGGCACGGGTAATCAACCCCAGCATTTT.

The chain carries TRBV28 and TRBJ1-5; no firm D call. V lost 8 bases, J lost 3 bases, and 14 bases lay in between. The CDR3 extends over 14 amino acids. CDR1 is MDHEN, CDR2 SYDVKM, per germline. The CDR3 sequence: CASQMDGNNQPQHF. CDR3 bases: TGTGCCAGCCAGATGGACGGCAACAATCAGCCCCAGCATTTT.

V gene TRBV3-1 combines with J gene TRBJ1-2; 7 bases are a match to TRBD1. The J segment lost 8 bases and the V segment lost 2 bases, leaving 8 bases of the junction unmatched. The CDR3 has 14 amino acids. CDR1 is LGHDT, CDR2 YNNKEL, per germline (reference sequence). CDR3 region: CASSQYRGSRGYTF. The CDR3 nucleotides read TGTGCCAGCAGCCAATACAGGGGCTCGCGCGGCTACACCTTC.

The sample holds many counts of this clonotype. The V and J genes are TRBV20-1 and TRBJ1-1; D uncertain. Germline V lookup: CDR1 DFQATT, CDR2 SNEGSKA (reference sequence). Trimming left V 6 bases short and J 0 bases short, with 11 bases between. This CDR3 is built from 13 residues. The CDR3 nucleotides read TGCAGTGCCACACTTCTTTTGAACACTGAAGCTTTCTTT. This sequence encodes CSATLLLNTEAFF.

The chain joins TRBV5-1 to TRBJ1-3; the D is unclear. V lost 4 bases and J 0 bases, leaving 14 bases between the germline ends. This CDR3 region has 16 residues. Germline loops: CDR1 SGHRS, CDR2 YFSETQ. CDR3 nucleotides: TGCGCCAGCAGCCCGATCACCGGATACTCTGGAAACACCATATATTTT. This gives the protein CASSPITGYSGNTIYF. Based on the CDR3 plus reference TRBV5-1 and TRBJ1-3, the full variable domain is KAGVTQTPRYLIKTRGQQVTLSCSPISGHRSVSWYQQTPGQGLQFLFEYFSETQRNKGNFPGRFSGRQFSNSRSEMNVSTLELGDSALYLCASSPITGYSGNTIYFGEGSWLTVV.

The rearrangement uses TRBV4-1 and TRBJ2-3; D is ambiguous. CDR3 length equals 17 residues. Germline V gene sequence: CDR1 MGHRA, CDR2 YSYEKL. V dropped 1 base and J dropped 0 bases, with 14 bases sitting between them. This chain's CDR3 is CASSQVRLVGSTDTQYF. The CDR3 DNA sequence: TGCGCCAGCAGCCAAGTCCGGCTAGTGGGGAGCACAGATACGCAGTATTTT.

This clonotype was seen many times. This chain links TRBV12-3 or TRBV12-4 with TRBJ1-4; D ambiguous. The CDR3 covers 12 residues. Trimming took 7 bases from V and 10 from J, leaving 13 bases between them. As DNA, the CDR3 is TGTGCCAGCAAAATAACGGCTGGAAAACTGTTTTTT. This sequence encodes CASKITAGKLFF.

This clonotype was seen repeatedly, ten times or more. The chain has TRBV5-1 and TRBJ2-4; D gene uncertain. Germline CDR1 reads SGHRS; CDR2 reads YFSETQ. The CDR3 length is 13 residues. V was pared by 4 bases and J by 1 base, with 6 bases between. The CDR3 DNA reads TGCGCCAGCAGCCCTGGTGCCAAAAACATTCAGTACTTC. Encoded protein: CASSPGAKNIQYF. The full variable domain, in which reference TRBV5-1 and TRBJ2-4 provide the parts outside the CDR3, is KAGVTQTPRYLIKTRGQQVTLSCSPISGHRSVSWYQQTPGQGLQFLFEYFSETQRNKGNFPGRFSGRQFSNSRSEMNVSTLELGDSALYLCASSPGAKNIQYFGAGTRLSVL.